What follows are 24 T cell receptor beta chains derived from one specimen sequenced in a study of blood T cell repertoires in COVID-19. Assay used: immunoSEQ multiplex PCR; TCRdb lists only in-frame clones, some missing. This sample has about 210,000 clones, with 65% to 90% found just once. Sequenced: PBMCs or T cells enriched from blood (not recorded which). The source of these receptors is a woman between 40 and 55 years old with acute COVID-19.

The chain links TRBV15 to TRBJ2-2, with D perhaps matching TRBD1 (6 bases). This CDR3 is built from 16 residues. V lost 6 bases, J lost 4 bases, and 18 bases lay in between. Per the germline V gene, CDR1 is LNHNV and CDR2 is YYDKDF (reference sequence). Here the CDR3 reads CATRTLQGIGTGELFF. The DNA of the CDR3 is TGTGCCACCAGAACCTTACAGGGCATAGGCACCGGGGAGCTGTTTTTT.

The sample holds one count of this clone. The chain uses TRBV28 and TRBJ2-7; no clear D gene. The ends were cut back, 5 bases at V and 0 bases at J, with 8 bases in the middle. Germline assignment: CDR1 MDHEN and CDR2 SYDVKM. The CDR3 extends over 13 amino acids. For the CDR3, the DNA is TGTGCCAGCAGTCGAGGTGACTCCTACGAGCAGTACTTC. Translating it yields CASSRGDSYEQYF.

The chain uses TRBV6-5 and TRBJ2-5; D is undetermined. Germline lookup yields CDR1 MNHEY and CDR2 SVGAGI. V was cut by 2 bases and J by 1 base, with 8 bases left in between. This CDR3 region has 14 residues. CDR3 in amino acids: CASSYGPAQETQYF. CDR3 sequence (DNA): TGTGCCAGCAGTTACGGGCCAGCCCAAGAGACCCAGTACTTC.

The CDR3 DNA reads as TGTGCCAGCGCGACAGGGCCAGTCTACGAGCAGTACTTC. Translated: CASATGPVYEQYF. V and J are TRBV28 and TRBJ2-7; 7 bases map to TRBD1. Germline V lookup: CDR1 MDHEN, CDR2 SYDVKM. The V gene end was trimmed by 8 bases and the J gene end by 3 bases; junction bases not matched to a gene: 7. The CDR3 runs to 13 residues.

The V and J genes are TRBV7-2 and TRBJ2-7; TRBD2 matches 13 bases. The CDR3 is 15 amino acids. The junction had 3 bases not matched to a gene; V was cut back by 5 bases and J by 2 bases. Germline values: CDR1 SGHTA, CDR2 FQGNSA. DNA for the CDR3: TGTGCCAGCAGCCCAGGGACTAGCGGGACCTACGAGCAGTACTTC. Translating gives CASSPGTSGTYEQYF.

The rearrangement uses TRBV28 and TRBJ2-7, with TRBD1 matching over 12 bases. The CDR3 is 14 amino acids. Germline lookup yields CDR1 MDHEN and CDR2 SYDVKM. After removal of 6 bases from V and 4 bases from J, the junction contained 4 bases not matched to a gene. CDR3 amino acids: CASSPGQGAYEQYF. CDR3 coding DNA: TGTGCCAGCAGCCCGGGACAGGGGGCATACGAGCAGTACTTC.

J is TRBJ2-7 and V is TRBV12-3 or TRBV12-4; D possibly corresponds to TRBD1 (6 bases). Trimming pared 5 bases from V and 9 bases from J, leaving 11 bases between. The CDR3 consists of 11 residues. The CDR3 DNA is TGTGCCAGCAGTACGACCAGGGGGCAGTACTTC. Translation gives CASSTTRGQYF.

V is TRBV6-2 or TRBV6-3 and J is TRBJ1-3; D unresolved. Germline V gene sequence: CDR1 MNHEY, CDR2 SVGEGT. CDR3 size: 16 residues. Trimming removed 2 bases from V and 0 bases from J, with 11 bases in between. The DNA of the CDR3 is TGTGCCAGCAGTTACGACATCACAAGCTCTGGAAACACCATATATTTT. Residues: CASSYDITSSGNTIYF.

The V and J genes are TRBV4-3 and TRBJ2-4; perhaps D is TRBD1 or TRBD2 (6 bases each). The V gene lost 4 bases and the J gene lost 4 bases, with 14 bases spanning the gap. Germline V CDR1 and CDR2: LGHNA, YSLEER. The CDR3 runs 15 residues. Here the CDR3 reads CASSREGGGKNIQYF. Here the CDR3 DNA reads TGCGCCAGCAGCCGAGAGGGGGGTGGAAAAAACATTCAGTACTTC.

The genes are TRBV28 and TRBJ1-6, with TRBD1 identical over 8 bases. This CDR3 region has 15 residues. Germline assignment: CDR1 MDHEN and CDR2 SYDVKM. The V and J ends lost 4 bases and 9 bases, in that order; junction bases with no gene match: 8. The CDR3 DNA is TGTGCCAGCAGTTCCCCGACAGGGGTCGGTTCACCCCTCCACTTT. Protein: CASSSPTGVGSPLHF.

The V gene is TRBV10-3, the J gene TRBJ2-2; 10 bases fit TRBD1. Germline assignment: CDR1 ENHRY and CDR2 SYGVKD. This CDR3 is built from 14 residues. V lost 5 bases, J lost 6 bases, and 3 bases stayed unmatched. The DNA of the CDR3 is TGTGCCATCAGTCGACAGGGGGCCGCCGGGGAGCTGTTTTTT. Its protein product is CAISRQGAAGELFF.

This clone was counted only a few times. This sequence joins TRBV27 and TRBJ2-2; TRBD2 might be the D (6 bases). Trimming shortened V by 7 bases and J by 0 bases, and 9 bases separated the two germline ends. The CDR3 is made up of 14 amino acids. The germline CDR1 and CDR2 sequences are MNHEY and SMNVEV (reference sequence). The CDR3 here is CASMAGPNTGELFF. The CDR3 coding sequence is TGTGCCAGCATGGCGGGACCGAACACCGGGGAGCTGTTTTTT.

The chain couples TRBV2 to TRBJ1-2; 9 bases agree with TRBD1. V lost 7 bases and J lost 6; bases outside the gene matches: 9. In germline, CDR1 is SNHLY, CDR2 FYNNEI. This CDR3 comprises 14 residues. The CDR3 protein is CASNPTGGADGYTF. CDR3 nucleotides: TGTGCCAGCAACCCTACAGGGGGCGCGGATGGCTACACCTTC.

CDR3 region: CASAGLGNQPQHF. The CDR3, as DNA: TGCGCCAGCGCGGGCCTTGGCAATCAGCCCCAGCATTTT. The chain joins TRBV10-2 to TRBJ1-5; D is unresolved. With 8 bases removed from V and 2 bases from J, the gap between germline ends came to 10 bases. Germline lookup yields CDR1 WSHSY and CDR2 SAAADI. The CDR3 has 13 residues.

The CDR3 nucleotides are TGCAGTGCTAGACGTGAGCTCGAGCAGTACTTC. Residues: CSARRELEQYF. The genes are TRBV20-1 and TRBJ2-7; D gene ambiguous. Trimming stripped 2 bases from V and 6 bases from J, with 8 bases between. The CDR3 has 11 residues. CDR1 and CDR2 (germline): DFQATT, SNEGSKA (reference sequence).

The CDR3 reads CAISGKGQNTEAFF. The CDR3 region has the DNA TGTGCCATCAGTGGTAAGGGACAGAACACTGAAGCTTTCTTT. This chain uses TRBV10-3 with TRBJ1-1, with D perhaps TRBD1 (6 bases). Trimming stripped 4 bases from V and 1 base from J, with 10 bases between. The CDR3 extends over 14 amino acids. Per the germline V gene, CDR1 is ENHRY and CDR2 is SYGVKD.

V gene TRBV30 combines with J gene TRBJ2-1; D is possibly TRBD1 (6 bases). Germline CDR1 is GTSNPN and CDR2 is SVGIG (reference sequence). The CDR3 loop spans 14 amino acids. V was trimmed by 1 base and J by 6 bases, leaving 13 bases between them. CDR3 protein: CAWSDFQQGNEQFF. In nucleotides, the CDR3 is TGTGCCTGGAGTGATTTCCAACAGGGCAATGAGCAGTTCTTC.

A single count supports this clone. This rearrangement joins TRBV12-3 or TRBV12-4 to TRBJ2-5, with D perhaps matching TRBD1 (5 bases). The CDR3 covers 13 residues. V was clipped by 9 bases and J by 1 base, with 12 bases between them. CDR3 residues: CASRMGLQETQYF. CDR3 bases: TGTGCCAGTCGAATGGGGCTCCAAGAGACCCAGTACTTC.

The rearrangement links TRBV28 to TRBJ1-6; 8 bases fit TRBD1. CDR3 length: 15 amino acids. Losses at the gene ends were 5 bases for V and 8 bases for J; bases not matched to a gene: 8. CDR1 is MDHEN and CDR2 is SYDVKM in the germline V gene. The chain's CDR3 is CASSASRQGHSPLHF. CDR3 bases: TGTGCCAGCAGTGCCAGCCGACAGGGGCATTCACCCCTCCACTTT.

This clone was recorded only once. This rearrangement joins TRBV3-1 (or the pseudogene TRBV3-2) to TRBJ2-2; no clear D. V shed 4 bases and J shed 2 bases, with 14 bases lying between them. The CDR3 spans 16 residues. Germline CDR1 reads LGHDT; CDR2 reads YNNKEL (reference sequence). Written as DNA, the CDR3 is TGTGCCAGCAGCCGGCTCGTTGCAATTAACACCGGGGAGCTGTTTTTT. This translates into CASSRLVAINTGELFF.

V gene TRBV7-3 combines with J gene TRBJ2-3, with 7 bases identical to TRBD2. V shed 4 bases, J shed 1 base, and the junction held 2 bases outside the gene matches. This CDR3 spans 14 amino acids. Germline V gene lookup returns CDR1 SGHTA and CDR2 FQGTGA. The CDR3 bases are TGTGCCAGCAGCTCTGGGGGGGGCACAGATACGCAGTATTTT. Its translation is CASSSGGGTDTQYF.

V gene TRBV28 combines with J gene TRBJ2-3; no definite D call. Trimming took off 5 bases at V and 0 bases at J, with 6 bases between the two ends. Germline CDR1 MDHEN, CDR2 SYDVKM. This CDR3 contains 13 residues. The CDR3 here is CASSEVSTDTQYF. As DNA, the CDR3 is TGTGCCAGCAGTGAGGTTAGCACAGATACGCAGTATTTT.

The CDR3 nucleotides read TGTGCCAGCAGTGAAGTCATGGTAGATACCGGGGAGCTGTTTTTT. Translated: CASSEVMVDTGELFF. The chain couples TRBV2 to TRBJ2-2; D ambiguous. V lost 1 base and J 5 bases, leaving 11 bases between the germline ends. Germline assignment: CDR1 SNHLY and CDR2 FYNNEI. This CDR3 comprises 15 residues. Filled out from reference TRBV2 and TRBJ2-2, the complete variable domain reads EPEVTQTPSHQVTQMGQEVILRCVPISNHLYFYWYRQILGQKVEFLVSFYNNEISEKSEIFDDQFSVERPDGSNFTLKIRSTKLEDSAMYFCASSEVMVDTGELFFGEGSRLTVL.

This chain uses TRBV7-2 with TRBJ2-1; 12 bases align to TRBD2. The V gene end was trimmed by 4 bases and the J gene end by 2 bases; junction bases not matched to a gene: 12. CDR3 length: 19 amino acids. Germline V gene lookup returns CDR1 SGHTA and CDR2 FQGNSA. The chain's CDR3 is CASSSRLAGVPKTYNEQFF. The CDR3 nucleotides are TGTGCCAGCAGCTCCAGACTAGCGGGAGTCCCCAAGACCTACAATGAGCAGTTCTTC.